This TCR beta chain is from a study of molecular identifiers for immune sequencing clone quantification (dated by TCRdb to 2017 to 2018). General notes on the study: For a replicate experiment, RNA from roughly 18,000 or 92,000 naive CD8 T cells was divided into five aliquots, and four of the five aliquots were sequenced. The study was a methods study using CD8 T cells to benchmark molecular-identifier clustering-based TCR repertoire sequencing (MIDCIRS) and TCR RNA copy counting. On the study overall, not on this receptor specifically: When barcode sub-clustering was not used, chimeric consensus sequences inflated TCR diversity, with chimeras reaching as high as 47%. Clones above 20 RNA copies held over 97% of molecules in CMV-specific effector cells but under 1% in naive cells. Highly expanded clone sizes could be underestimated because identical TCR molecules may share a barcode. Modeling estimated 2.5 to 3 recovered TCR RNA copies per cell, compared with around 9.7 by digital PCR, which implies 30% to 35% capture efficiency. Spiked-in Jurkat TCR RNA equivalent to a single cell was reported to be detectable even among approximately 1.1 million naive CD8 T cells. The naive libraries included spiked-in Jurkat TCR RNA (about ten copies' worth), and this RNA is not part of the donor repertoire.

Naive CD8 T cell libraries were made from roughly 18,000 to 920,000 sorted cells using 10%, 30% or 50% of purified RNA. Naive CD8 T cells were FACS-sorted as CD8+CD4-CCR7+CD45RA+ on a BD FACSAria II into RLT Plus buffer. Under 11 TCR copies' worth of Jurkat RNA were spiked into about 20,000-1,100,000 naive CD8 T cell samples to test detection sensitivity. CD8 T cells were enriched with RosetteSep CD8+ T Cell Enrichment Cocktail and Ficoll-Paque, followed by ACK red cell lysis. To prepare the library, PCR was applied. The listed sequencing device is Illumina HiSeq 4000. Bulk TCR libraries were generated as previously described, with the TCR primers listed in Table S5 used. Total RNA was purified with the Qiagen AllPrep DNA/RNA kit. Before analysis, reads from multiple sequencing runs of one library were combined. In the original analysis: Only reads with exact TCR constant sequence were kept, trimmed to 150 nt, and grouped by their 12-nt molecular barcodes. Within each barcode group, reads were sub-clustered at a 15% Levenshtein threshold, and quality-weighted consensus sequences were built per RNA molecule. Non-functional sequences were excluded, and lower-count sequences lying one edit away from another sequence were also excluded. Based on fitting two negative binomial distributions, any barcode sub-cluster with under 20% of the maximum read count was discarded. TCRdb itself trimmed the public reads at Q25 with fastp, ran MiXCR and retained productive beta chains. Each entry merges the rows of one CDR3 protein and shows their most common DNA and genes. The V and J calls were not made by the authors but by TCRdb's processing. The sample data list about 640,000 distinct CDR3 sequences, and about 20% of these were observed just once. Roughly 0.9% of the sample goes to the ten largest clones.

This clonotype came up many times. What this receptor recognizes is not known. It has no much larger one-base neighbor in the sample; base qualities were not kept. Taken from the germline V gene (reference sequence), the CDR1 and CDR2 loops are DFQATT and SNEGSKA. The V and J ends are trimmed by 2 bases and 2 bases, leaving 10 bases between them. The CDR3 measures 13 amino acids from cysteine to phenylalanine. Only the CDR3 region is kept as DNA, spanning 39 bases read in frame from base 1. The receptor comes from a human donor in good health. Some libraries in this study had Jurkat cell RNA spiked in. This chain is built from TRBV20-1 and TRBJ2-7; tentative D gene TRBD1, with 5 bases matching. The specimen sequenced was naive CD8+ T cells from blood, with Jurkat cell RNA spiked in. This specimen's cell subset or site label, interpreted: FACS-sorted CD8+CD4-CCR7+CD45RA+ naive T cells. This receptor has the CDR3 CSARSSRAYEQYF. The nucleotide sequence is TGCAGTGCTAGATCGTCCAGGGCCTACGAGCAGTACTTC.